This TCR beta chain is from a study of T cell repertoires in cytomegalovirus infection. Background on the study: Based on public TCR beta signatures, there were indications of CMV infection and of a matching HLA type.

Whole-study results and caveats: In two of eight donors, the top clonotype was HLA-C-restricted CMV-specific. Frequencies of public TCR beta families were cumulated, and this identified carriers of CMV plus the relevant HLA.

Remarks on this clonotype: The target antigen is unknown.

One entry per CDR3 protein results from TCRdb running MiXCR on the reads. Of roughly 990,000 distinct CDR3 sequences in the sample, roughly 31% were seen once. Trimming at V came to 4 bases and at J to 0 bases, leaving 7 bases not matched to a gene. CDR3 length: 16 amino acids. Per the germline V gene, CDR1 is MNHNS and CDR2 is SASEGT. This TCR was recovered from a human donor in good health (CMV status not recorded). Some clones in this sample may be carry-over from other donors' samples. The sample was cultured CD8+ T cells from PBMCs, taken from culture after CMV antigen stimulation. The genes are TRBV6-1 and TRBJ1-1; 8 bases align to TRBD1. CDR3 sequence: CASSGTGNPMNTEAFF. CDR3 nucleotide sequence: TGTGCCAGCAGTGGGACAGGGAACCCCATGAACACTGAAGCTTTCTTT.